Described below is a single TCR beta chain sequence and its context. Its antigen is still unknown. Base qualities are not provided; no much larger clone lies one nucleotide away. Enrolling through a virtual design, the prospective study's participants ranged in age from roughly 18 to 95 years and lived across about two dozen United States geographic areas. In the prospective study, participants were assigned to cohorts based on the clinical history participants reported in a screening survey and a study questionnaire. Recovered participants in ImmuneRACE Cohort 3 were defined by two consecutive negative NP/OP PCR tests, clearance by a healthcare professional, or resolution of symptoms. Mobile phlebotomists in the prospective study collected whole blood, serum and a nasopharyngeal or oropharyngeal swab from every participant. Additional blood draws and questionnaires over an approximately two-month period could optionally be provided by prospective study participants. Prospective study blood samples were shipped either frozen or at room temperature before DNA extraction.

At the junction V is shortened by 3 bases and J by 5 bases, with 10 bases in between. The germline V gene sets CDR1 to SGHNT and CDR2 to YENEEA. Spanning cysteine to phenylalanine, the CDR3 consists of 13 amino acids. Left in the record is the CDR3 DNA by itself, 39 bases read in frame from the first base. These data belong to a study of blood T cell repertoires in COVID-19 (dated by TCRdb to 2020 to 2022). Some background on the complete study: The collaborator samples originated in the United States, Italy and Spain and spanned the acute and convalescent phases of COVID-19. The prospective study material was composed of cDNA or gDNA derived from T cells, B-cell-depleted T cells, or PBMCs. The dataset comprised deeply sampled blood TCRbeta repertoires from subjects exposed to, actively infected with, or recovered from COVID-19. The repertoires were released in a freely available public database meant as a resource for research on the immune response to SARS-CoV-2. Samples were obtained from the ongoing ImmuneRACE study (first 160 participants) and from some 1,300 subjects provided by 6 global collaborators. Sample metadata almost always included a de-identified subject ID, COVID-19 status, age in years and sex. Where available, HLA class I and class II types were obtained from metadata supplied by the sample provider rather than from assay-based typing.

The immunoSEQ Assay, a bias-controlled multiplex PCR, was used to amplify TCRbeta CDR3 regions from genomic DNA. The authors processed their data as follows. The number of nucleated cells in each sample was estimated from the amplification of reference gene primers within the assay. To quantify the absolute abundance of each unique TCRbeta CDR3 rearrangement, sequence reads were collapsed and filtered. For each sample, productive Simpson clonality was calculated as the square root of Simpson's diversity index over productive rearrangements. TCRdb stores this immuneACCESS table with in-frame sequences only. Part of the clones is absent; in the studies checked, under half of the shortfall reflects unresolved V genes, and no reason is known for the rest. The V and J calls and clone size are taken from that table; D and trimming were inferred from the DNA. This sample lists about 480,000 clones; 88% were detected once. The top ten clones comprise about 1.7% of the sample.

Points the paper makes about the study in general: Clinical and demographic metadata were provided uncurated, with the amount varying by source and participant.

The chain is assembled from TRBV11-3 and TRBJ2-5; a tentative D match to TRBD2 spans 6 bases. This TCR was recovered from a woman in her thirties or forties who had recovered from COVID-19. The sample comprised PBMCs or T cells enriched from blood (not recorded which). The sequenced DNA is TGTGCCAGCAGCTTTGGGGAGGCGGAGACCCAGTACTTC. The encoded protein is CASSFGEAETQYF.